This TCR beta chain was sequenced during a study of blood T cell repertoires in COVID-19. Study at large: COVID-19 samples collected from the United States, Italy and Spain covered acute and convalescent phases. The cDNA or gDNA used as material had been derived from T cells, B-cell-depleted T cells, or PBMCs.

In the original workflow: Amplifying reference gene primers gave estimates of nucleated cell counts. The method was immunoSEQ multiplex PCR; TCRdb's version includes in-frame clones alone and lacks a portion of them. That table furnishes V, J and clone size, whereas the DNA furnished D and trimming. The repertoire holds under 250,000 clones, around 84% seen once, with under 9% in the top ten. This clone appeared a single time. Germline CDR1 SQVTM, CDR2 ANQGSEA. This CDR3 spans 14 amino acids. The V gene lost 6 bases and the J gene lost 0 bases, with 11 bases spanning the gap. This sequence joins TRBV29-1 and TRBJ1-4; possibly TRBD1 for D (6 bases). The sample consisted of peripheral blood. This TCR was recovered from a woman in her seventies with active or convalescent COVID-19. The CDR3 loop reads CSVLQGPTNEKLFF. CDR3 nucleotide sequence: TGCAGCGTACTACAGGGTCCAACTAATGAAAAACTGTTTTTT.